The 3 T cell receptor beta chains presented below share a single source sample, sequenced in a study of Graves' ophthalmopathy and Graves' hyperthyroidism (dated by TCRdb to the late 2010s). Sequencing took place on an Illumina HiSeq 2000. For repertoire sequencing, TCR beta CDR3 regions were amplified from RNA transcripts. The first round of RT-PCR was done with HTBI primers and the Qiagen OneStep RT-PCR kit, and was followed by a second round of multiplex PCR, then size selection and purification. Clones were called with MiXCR by TCRdb after fastp trimmed the public reads at Q25, and only in-frame beta chains were retained. Each CDR3 protein gets just one entry, which takes the most common genes and DNA from the rows behind it. Counted in this sample were over a million distinct CDR3 sequences; 35% to 40% of them appeared once. Jointly, the top ten make up approximately 10% of the sample. Sequencing was performed on peripheral blood or thyroid tissue (not recorded which). The origin of the receptors is an adult man with Graves' hyperthyroidism.

This clonotype occurred many times. The chain uses TRBV5-8 and TRBJ1-2; D uncertain. The germline V gene has CDR1 SGHTS and CDR2 YDEGEE. The V end was cut by 0 bases, the J end by 6 bases, with 12 bases between. The CDR3 totals 14 residues. The CDR3 reads CASSLDPQTNGYTF. CDR3 DNA: TGTGCCAGCAGCTTGGACCCACAGACTAATGGCTACACCTTC.

This clonotype was seen many times. V usage is TRBV7-2 and J usage is TRBJ2-5, with D possibly TRBD1 on 5 matching bases. This CDR3 has 15 amino acids. V was trimmed by 1 base and J by 2 bases, leaving 11 bases between them. Germline-derived CDR1 and CDR2 are SGHTA and FQGNSA. CDR3 nucleotides: TGTGCCAGCAGCTTAGACGGCAGGGAACAAGAGACCCAGTACTTC. This sequence encodes CASSLDGREQETQYF.

Many counts were recorded for this clonotype. The V and J genes are TRBV7-6 and TRBJ1-1; tentatively, D is TRBD1 (5 bases). Trimming took off 4 bases at V and 1 base at J, with 10 bases between the two ends. From germline, CDR1 is SGHVS and CDR2 FNYEAQ. The CDR3 consists of 14 residues. The CDR3 nucleotides read TGTGCCAGCAGCTACCAGGGAGCGAACACTGAAGCTTTCTTT. Protein sequence: CASSYQGANTEAFF. The whole variable domain, remainder taken from reference TRBV7-6 and TRBJ1-1, is GAGVSQSPRYKVTKRGQDVALRCDPISGHVSLYWYRQALGQGPEFLTYFNYEAQQDKSGLPNDRFSAERPEGSISTLTIQRTEQRDSAMYRCASSYQGANTEAFFGQGTRLTVV.